This T cell receptor beta chain was captured by sequencing in a study of shared clonotypes between healthy human individuals. Overall study results and limits: The study found roughly 5% of naive CD4 clonotypes shared across a few donors. Large sequencing depth failed to make sorted-subset sequencing complete, rarefaction showed.

A note on this clone: Antigen: not known.

The germline V gene has CDR1 SGHTS and CDR2 YDEGEE. Trimming removed 0 bases at V and 5 bases at J, with 17 bases between. This CDR3 is built from 16 residues. CD8 cells regarded as naive lacked CD45RO, were positively chosen for CCR7, and omitted terminally differentiated effector memory CD45RA+ cells. Using immunoSEQ multiplex PCR, the repertoire was profiled, and TCRdb retains in-frame clones only, with some absent. Among around 640,000 clones listed, approximately 96% were seen once. This receptor was taken from a woman aged 25 to 39 in good health. The sample taken for sequencing was naive CD8+ T cells sorted from blood. The rearrangement uses TRBV5-8 and TRBJ2-5, with a tentative D call TRBD1 (5 bases). In DNA form, the CDR3 reads TGTGCCAGCAGCTTGGGACAGAGGTTAGGGATTGAGACCCAGTACTTC. It specifies CASSLGQRLGIETQYF.